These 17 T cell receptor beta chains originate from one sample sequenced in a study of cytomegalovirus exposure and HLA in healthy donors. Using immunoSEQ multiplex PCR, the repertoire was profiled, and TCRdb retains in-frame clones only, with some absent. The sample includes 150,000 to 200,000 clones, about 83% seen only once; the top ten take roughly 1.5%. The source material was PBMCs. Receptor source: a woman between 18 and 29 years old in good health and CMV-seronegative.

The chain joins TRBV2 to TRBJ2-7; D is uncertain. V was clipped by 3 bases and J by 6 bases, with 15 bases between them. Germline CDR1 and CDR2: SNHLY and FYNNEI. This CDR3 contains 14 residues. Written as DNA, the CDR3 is TGTGCCAGCAGTGACCAGGCTCAACACCGCGAGCAGTACTTC. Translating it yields CASSDQAQHREQYF.

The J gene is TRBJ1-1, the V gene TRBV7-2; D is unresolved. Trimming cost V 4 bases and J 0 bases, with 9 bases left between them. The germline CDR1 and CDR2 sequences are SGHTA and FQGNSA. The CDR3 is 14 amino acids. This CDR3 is CASSSYTVNTEAFF. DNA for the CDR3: TGTGCCAGCAGCTCGTATACAGTGAACACTGAAGCTTTCTTT.

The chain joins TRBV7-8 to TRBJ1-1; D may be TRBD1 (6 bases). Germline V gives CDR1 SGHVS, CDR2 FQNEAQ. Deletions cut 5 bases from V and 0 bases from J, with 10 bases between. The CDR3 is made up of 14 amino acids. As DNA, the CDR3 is TGTGCCAGCAGCATGGGACATCTGAACACTGAAGCTTTCTTT. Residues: CASSMGHLNTEAFF.

The CDR3 DNA reads TGTGCCAGCAGCCAAAGGACTAGCGGAAGGAGCTCCTACGAGCAGTACTTC. Translation gives CASSQRTSGRSSYEQYF. The chain carries TRBV7-6 and TRBJ2-7; TRBD2 aligns across 10 bases. Germline V gene sequence: CDR1 SGHVS, CDR2 FNYEAQ. The V gene end was trimmed by 5 bases and the J gene end by 0 bases; junction bases not matched to a gene: 10. CDR3 length equals 17 residues. Variable domain in full (rest from reference TRBV7-6 and TRBJ2-7): GAGVSQSPRYKVTKRGQDVALRCDPISGHVSLYWYRQALGQGPEFLTYFNYEAQQDKSGLPNDRFSAERPEGSISTLTIQRTEQRDSAMYRCASSQRTSGRSSYEQYFGPGTRLTVT.

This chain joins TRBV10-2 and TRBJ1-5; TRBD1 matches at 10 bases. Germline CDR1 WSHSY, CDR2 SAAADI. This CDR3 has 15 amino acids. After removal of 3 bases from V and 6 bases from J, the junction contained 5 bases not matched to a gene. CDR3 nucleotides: TGCGCCAGCAGTGACCATGGACAGGGGGTTCAGCCCCAGCATTTT. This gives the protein CASSDHGQGVQPQHF.

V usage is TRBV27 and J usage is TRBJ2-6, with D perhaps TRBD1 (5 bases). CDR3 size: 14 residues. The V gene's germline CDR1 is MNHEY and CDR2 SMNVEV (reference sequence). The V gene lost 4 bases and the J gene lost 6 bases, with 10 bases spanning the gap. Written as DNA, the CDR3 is TGTGCCAGCAGTTCCCAGGGAAAGGCCAACGTCCTGACTTTC. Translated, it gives CASSSQGKANVLTF.

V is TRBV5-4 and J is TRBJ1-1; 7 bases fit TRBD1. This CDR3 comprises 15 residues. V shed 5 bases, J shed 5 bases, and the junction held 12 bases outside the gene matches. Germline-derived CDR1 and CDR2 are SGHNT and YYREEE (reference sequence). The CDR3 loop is CASSRGGQVVTEAFF. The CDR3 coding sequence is TGTGCCAGCAGTAGGGGAGGACAGGTGGTTACTGAAGCTTTCTTT.

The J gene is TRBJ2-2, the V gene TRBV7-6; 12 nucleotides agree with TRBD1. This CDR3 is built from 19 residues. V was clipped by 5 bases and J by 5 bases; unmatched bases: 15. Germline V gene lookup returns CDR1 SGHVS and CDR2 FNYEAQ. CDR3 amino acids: CASSPGQGARGPMTGELFF. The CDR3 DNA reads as TGTGCCAGCAGCCCGGGACAGGGGGCCAGGGGCCCTATGACCGGGGAGCTGTTTTTT. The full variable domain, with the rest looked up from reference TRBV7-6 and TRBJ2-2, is GAGVSQSPRYKVTKRGQDVALRCDPISGHVSLYWYRQALGQGPEFLTYFNYEAQQDKSGLPNDRFSAERPEGSISTLTIQRTEQRDSAMYRCASSPGQGARGPMTGELFFGEGSRLTVL.

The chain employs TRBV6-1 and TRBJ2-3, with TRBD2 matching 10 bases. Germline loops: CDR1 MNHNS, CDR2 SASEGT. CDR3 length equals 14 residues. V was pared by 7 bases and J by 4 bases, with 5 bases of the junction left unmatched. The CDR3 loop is CASTQSGRADTQYF. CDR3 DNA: TGTGCCAGCACTCAAAGCGGGAGGGCAGATACGCAGTATTTT.

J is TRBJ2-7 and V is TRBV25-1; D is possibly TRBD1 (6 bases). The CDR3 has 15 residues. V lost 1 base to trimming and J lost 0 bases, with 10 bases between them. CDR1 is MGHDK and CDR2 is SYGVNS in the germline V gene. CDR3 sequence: CASSELGQSSYEQYF. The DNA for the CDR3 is TGTGCCAGCAGTGAATTAGGACAGAGCTCCTACGAGCAGTACTTC.

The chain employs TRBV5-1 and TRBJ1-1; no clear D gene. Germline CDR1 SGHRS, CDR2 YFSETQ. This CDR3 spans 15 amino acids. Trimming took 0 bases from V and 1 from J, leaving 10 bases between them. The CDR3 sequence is CASSLEPGKNTEAFF. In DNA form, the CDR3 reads TGCGCCAGCAGCTTGGAGCCAGGAAAGAACACTGAAGCTTTCTTT.

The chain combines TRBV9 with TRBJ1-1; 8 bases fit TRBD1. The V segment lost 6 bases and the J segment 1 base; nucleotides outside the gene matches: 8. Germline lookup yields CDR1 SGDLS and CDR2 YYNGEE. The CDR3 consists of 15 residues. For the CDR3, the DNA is TGTGCCAGCACAATCGGACAGGGAGAGAACACTGAAGCTTTCTTT. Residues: CASTIGQGENTEAFF.

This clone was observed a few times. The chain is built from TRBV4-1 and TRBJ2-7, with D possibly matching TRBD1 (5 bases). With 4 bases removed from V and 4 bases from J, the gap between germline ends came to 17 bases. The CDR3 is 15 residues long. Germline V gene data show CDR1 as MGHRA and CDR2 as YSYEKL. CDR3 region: CASSPVVGRVYEQYF. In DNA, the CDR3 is TGCGCCAGCAGCCCGGTTGTGGGGCGCGTATACGAGCAGTACTTC.

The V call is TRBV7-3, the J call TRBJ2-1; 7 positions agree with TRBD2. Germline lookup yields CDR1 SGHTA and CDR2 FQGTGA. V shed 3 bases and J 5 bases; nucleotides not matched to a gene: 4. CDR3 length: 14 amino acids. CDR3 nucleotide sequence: TGTGCCAGCAGCTTCGGGACTAAACACAATGAGCAGTTCTTC. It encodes CASSFGTKHNEQFF.

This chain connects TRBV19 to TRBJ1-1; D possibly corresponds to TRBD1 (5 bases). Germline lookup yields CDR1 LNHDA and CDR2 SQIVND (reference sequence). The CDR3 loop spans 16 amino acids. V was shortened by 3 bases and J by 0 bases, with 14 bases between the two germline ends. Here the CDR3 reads CASSIPTEHLNTEAFF. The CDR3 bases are TGTGCCAGTAGTATTCCGACAGAGCACCTGAACACTGAAGCTTTCTTT.

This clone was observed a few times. CDR3 residues: CASSTGLNTEAFF. Written as DNA, the CDR3 is TGTGCCAGCAGTACAGGCCTGAACACTGAAGCTTTCTTT. The chain combines TRBV2 with TRBJ1-1; TRBD1 might be the D (5 bases). CDR3 length: 13 amino acids. The germline V and J ends were trimmed by 5 bases and 0 bases, with 7 bases remaining between them. Germline V CDR1 and CDR2: SNHLY, FYNNEI. The full variable domain, in which reference TRBV2 and TRBJ1-1 provide the parts outside the CDR3, is EPEVTQTPSHQVTQMGQEVILRCVPISNHLYFYWYRQILGQKVEFLVSFYNNEISEKSEIFDDQFSVERPDGSNFTLKIRSTKLEDSAMYFCASSTGLNTEAFFGQGTRLTVV.

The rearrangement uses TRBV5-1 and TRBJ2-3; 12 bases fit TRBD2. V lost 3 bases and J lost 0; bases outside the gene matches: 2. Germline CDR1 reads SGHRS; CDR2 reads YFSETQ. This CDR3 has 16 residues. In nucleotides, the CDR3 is TGCGCCAGCAGCTCACTAGCGGGGGGTAGCACAGATACGCAGTATTTT. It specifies CASSSLAGGSTDTQYF.